This T cell receptor beta chain was profiled in a study of Ad26.COV2.S vaccination and SARS-CoV-2 variants. Study outcomes and limitations: It is possible that the TCR breadth and depth analyses underestimated the total T cell responses.

Details on this clone: Its target is unknown.

The assay was immunoSEQ multiplex PCR, and TCRdb's table has in-frame clones only and misses some. The data hold about 680,000 clones, with approximately 88% observed a single time. Treatment of the sample: around 19 received Ad26.COV2.S at low or high dose, single or two shots; roughly 5 received placebo; per-sample allocation not given. At day 63 after the first vaccine or placebo injection, samples were drawn. This CDR3 comprises 15 residues. The ends were cut back, 3 bases at V and 0 bases at J, with 9 bases in the middle. Per the germline V gene, CDR1 is SGHTA and CDR2 is FQGNSA. This rearrangement joins TRBV7-2 to TRBJ2-4; tentatively, D is TRBD2 (7 bases). The sequencing here drew on peripheral blood, taken in a trial of Ad26.COV2.S vaccine versus placebo. This receptor was obtained from a person between 18 and 59 years old who received the Ad26.COV2.S COVID-19 vaccine or a placebo. The CDR3 protein is CASSLGGAAKNIQYF. The CDR3 coding sequence is TGTGCCAGCAGCTTGGGGGGGGCAGCCAAAAACATTCAGTACTTC.